One and the same sample provided the 6 T cell receptor beta chains below, sequenced in a study of T cells in Graves' hyperthyroidism and ophthalmopathy. RNA transcripts yielded amplified TCR beta CDR3 regions. HTBI primers were used for first-round RT-PCR of the TCR CDR3. TCRdb used MiXCR to reprocess the multiplex PCR reads, holding one entry per CDR3 protein. The sample holds 660,000 or so distinct CDR3 sequences, about 20% seen once. Sequencing was carried out using blood. The receptors derive from a man aged 30 to 39 with Graves' ophthalmopathy.

Only a few counts were recorded for this clonotype. V usage is TRBV6-5 and J usage is TRBJ1-2; tentative D call: TRBD1 (5 bases). CDR1 and CDR2 from the germline V gene are MNHEY and SVGAGI. The CDR3 covers 15 residues. V was trimmed by 2 bases and J by 6 bases, leaving 16 bases between them. The CDR3 bases are TGTGCCAGCAGTTACGGATGGCAGGGTGGGGATGGCTACACCTTC. Its translation is CASSYGWQGGDGYTF.

A few counts support this clonotype. The V gene is TRBV6-1, the J gene TRBJ2-3, with TRBD2 matching 13 bases. The CDR3 totals 22 residues. Germline values: CDR1 MNHNS, CDR2 SASEGT. J gave up 1 base and V 6 bases, and 22 bases lay outside the gene matches. The CDR3 DNA is TGTGCCAGCAGACCGAGGGGGTTGGGAACTAGCGGGAGGGAATTCGGCACAGATACGCAGTATTTT. Translation: CASRPRGLGTSGREFGTDTQYF.

In its sample, this clonotype was seen a few times. The chain links TRBV6-1 to TRBJ1-2, with D maybe TRBD1 (5 bases). This CDR3 contains 12 residues. The germline V gene has CDR1 MNHNS and CDR2 SASEGT. Trimming took 6 bases from V and 4 from J, leaving 9 bases between them. The CDR3 DNA sequence: TGTGCCAGCAGATTCGGGGGCTATGGCTACACCTTC. This codes for CASRFGGYGYTF.

There are many counts of this clonotype. The chain is built from TRBV20-1 and TRBJ2-3, with D uncertain. V gave up 6 bases and J gave up 6 bases, with 25 bases separating them. CDR3 size: 16 residues. Germline lookup yields CDR1 DFQATT and CDR2 SNEGSKA (reference sequence). CDR3 sequence: CSARLGGPLRGDTQYF. The CDR3 bases are TGCAGTGCCCGACTGGGCGGCCCTTTACGAGGCGATACGCAGTATTTT.

This clonotype has a handful of counts. V usage is TRBV7-9 and J usage is TRBJ2-2, with D unresolved. Germline CDR1 SEHNR, CDR2 FQNEAQ (reference sequence). The CDR3 is 15 residues long. With 6 bases removed from V and 4 bases from J, the gap between germline ends came to 15 bases. Here the CDR3 reads CASSYPLTSTGELFF. For the CDR3, the DNA is TGTGCCAGCAGTTACCCACTAACAAGCACCGGGGAGCTGTTTTTT. The full variable domain, in which reference TRBV7-9 and TRBJ2-2 provide the parts outside the CDR3, is DTGVSQNPRHKITKRGQNVTFRCDPISEHNRLYWYRQTLGQGPEFLTYFQNEAQLEKSRLLSDRFSAERPKGSFSTLEIQRTEQGDSAMYLCASSYPLTSTGELFFGEGSRLTVL.

The chain joins TRBV25-1 to TRBJ2-3; 7 nucleotides line up with TRBD2. Trimming cost V 1 base and J 2 bases; bases outside gene matches: 6. Per germline, CDR1 MGHDK and CDR2 SYGVNS. This CDR3 comprises 16 residues. The CDR3 protein is CASSESAAGITDTQYF. CDR3 in DNA: TGTGCCAGCAGTGAATCGGCAGCGGGAATCACAGATACGCAGTATTTT.